Included here is one TCR beta chain sequence, with context. This receptor's antigen is unknown. No base qualities exist here, and no much larger clone lies one base off it. The label giving this sample's time point can be read as: after dendritic cell vaccination, including at tumor progression/relapse. Patients were selected for having adequate residual fresh-frozen tumor tissue and more than two years of available survival data. Molecular status otherwise varied across the glioblastoma patients, but none of them carried an isocitrate dehydrogenase mutation. PBMC collection took place before vaccination, two weeks after the third vaccination, and at tumor progression if progression occurred. Genomic DNA was extracted with the Qiagen DNeasy Blood extraction Kit. The data originate from a study of glioma-infiltrating T cells after dendritic cell vaccination (dated by TCRdb to about 2016). Regarding the study in general: The cohort included roughly 15 glioblastoma patients drawn from Phase I and II dendritic cell vaccination trials, of whom 9 were newly diagnosed and 6 had recurrent disease. The vaccine consisted of monocyte-derived dendritic cells cultured about seven days with IL-4 and GM-CSF, then pulsed overnight with autologous tumor lysate. Between about 2002 and 2013, the patients were given dendritic cell vaccination pulsed with autologous tumor lysate. In glioblastoma patients vaccinated with dendritic cells, deep sequencing of TCR beta CDR3 regions served to measure the amount of tumor-infiltrating lymphocytes and to compare repertoires between tumor and blood. Each patient got three intradermal injections of the dendritic cell vaccine, spaced at biweekly intervals, in the arm below the axilla. Survival after dendritic cell vaccination was correlated with TCR sequencing metrics, including TIL content and tumor-blood repertoire overlap. The study at large found these results: Longer time to progression and overall survival after dendritic cell vaccination were predicted by higher estimated pretreatment TIL content. The cohort was small and heterogeneous, few patients had complete blood and tumor sets, and even fewer had initial-recurrent tumor pairs. TCR clonality showed no direct relationship with survival, which suggests that a diverse polyclonal response may be important. The response model built on TCR overlap across three groups was characterized as speculative, with prospective validation still needed.

The immunoSEQ assay amplified TCRB CDR3 regions from approximately 2 micrograms of genomic DNA, or from all available DNA when less than that amount was available. The multiplex PCR relied on 60 forward primers for TCR V beta segments and 13 reverse primers for J beta segments. To estimate the number of reads per starting template, synthetic control templates were added to each sample at limiting dilution. Reads of 87 bp were generated by sequencing on the Illumina HiSeq System. The published analysis was carried out like this. PCR and sequencing errors were removed by a nearest neighbor algorithm that merged closely related sequences. TCR overlap was measured as the percentage of unique tumor TCR beta sequences also present in the same patient's peripheral blood. TCRdb obtained this table from immuneACCESS and retained in-frame rearrangements with V and J assigned. These tables miss some clones; where compared with another copy, unresolved V genes account for less than half of the shortfall, and the remainder is unexplained. V and J calls plus clone size are reproduced from that table; the DNA served to infer D and trimming. Within this sample are tens of thousands of clones, with 85% of them counted one time only. The ten largest clones add up to about 8.5% of the sample.

Trimming accounts for 4 bases at V and 9 bases at J, while the number of junction bases matched to no gene is 8. CDR1 and CDR2, per the germline V gene, are SGHDT and YYEEEE. Counted from cysteine to phenylalanine, this CDR3 has 16 amino acids. Just CDR3 DNA is preserved here, 48 bases in frame from base 1. In this chain, TRBV5-6 is recombined with TRBJ1-6, with 12 central nucleotides matching TRBD1. The source of this sequence is a human donor with glioblastoma. The sequencing here drew on blood, taken after dendritic cell vaccination. The CDR3 protein sequence reads: CASSPWGQGASSPLHF. The nucleotides are TGTGCCAGCAGCCCTTGGGGACAGGGGGCGAGTTCACCCCTCCACTTT.